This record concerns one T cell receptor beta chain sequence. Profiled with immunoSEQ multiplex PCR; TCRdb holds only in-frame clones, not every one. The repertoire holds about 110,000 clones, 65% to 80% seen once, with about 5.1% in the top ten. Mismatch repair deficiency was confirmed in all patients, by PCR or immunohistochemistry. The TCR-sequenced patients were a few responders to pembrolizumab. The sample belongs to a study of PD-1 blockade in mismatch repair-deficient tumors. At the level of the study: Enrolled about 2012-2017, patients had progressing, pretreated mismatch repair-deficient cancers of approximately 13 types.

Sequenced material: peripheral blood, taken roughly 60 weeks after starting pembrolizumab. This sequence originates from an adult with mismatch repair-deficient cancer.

The CDR3 protein is CASSNRDKYEQYF. The CDR3 DNA reads as TGTGCCAGCAGCAACCGGGACAAATACGAGCAGTACTTC. The gene calls are TRBV11-2 and TRBJ2-7, with a tentative D call TRBD1 (6 bases). With 5 bases removed from V and 4 bases from J, the gap between germline ends came to 12 bases. The germline gives CDR1 SGHAT, CDR2 FQNNGV. The CDR3 covers 13 residues.